Following are 24 T cell receptor beta chains from one sample sequenced in a study of T cell repertoires in cytomegalovirus infection. TCRdb reanalysed the reads using MiXCR and keeps one entry per CDR3 protein. The table lists a few hundred thousand distinct CDR3 sequences, about a quarter of them singletons. Sequencing was carried out using PBMCs. These receptor sequences come from a human donor in good health (CMV status not recorded). Some clones in this sample may be carry-over from other donors' samples.

The sample holds a few counts of this clonotype. V is TRBV7-9 and J is TRBJ2-7; D is possibly TRBD1 (6 bases). With 5 bases removed from V and 3 bases from J, the gap between germline ends came to 23 bases. Germline values: CDR1 SEHNR, CDR2 FQNEAQ (reference sequence). This CDR3 has 17 amino acids. The CDR3 DNA sequence: TGTGCCAGCAGCGTGCTACAGGGTGCGCGGAACGGCTACGAGCAGTACGTC. This encodes CASSVLQGARNGYEQYV.

The CDR3 nucleotides are TGTGCCAGCAGCTCGGCTCTGGCCTCTCACGAGCAGTACTTC. Its protein is CASSSALASHEQYF. This chain joins TRBV7-6 and TRBJ2-7; D is uncertain. CDR1 SGHVS and CDR2 FNYEAQ come from the germline V gene. This CDR3 has 14 residues. V was clipped by 4 bases and J by 5 bases, with 15 bases between them.

This clonotype was seen a handful of times. The chain joins TRBV7-9 to TRBJ2-2; D tentatively reads TRBD1 or TRBD2 (5 bases each). V lost 4 bases to trimming and J lost 6 bases, with 21 bases between them. The CDR3 consists of 17 residues. The germline gives CDR1 SEHNR, CDR2 FQNEAQ (reference sequence). CDR3 protein: CASSSATRGRFAGELFF. The CDR3 DNA reads as TGTGCCAGCAGCTCGGCTACGAGGGGACGTTTTGCCGGGGAGCTGTTTTTT.

There are a few counts of this clonotype. The chain has TRBV6-1 and TRBJ1-5; 8 bases fit TRBD1. V dropped 3 bases and J dropped 5; count of bases not matched to a gene: 3. Germline assignment: CDR1 MNHNS and CDR2 SASEGT. The CDR3 runs to 14 residues. CDR3 coding DNA: TGTGCCAGCAGTGACAGGGGGCAGGATCAGCCCCAGCATTTT. This codes for CASSDRGQDQPQHF.

The chain combines TRBV30 with TRBJ1-2; D unclear. Germline loops: CDR1 GTSNPN, CDR2 SVGIG (reference sequence). V shed 1 base and J shed 3 bases, with 12 bases lying between them. The CDR3 sequence is 14 residues long. Here the CDR3 DNA reads TGTGCCTGGAGTGGTCAGGATAGCGACTATGGCTACACCTTC. Its protein product is CAWSGQDSDYGYTF.

In this sample, this clonotype turned up many times. The chain joins TRBV28 to TRBJ1-2, with unresolved D. Germline CDR1 is MDHEN and CDR2 is SYDVKM. CDR3 length: 12 residues. Trimming took off 3 bases at V and 5 bases at J, with 7 bases between the two ends. CDR3 DNA sequence: TGTGCCAGCAGTTTCGAGGGTTATGGCTACACCTTC. Protein: CASSFEGYGYTF.

This clonotype was seen a handful of times. The rearrangement joins TRBV27 to TRBJ2-5; weak D call: TRBD1 (6 bases). Looked up from germline, CDR1 is MNHEY and CDR2 is SMNVEV (reference sequence). The CDR3 sequence is 16 residues long. V lost 5 bases and J 5 bases, leaving 21 bases between the germline ends. CDR3 in DNA: TGTGCCAGCAGTCCGGTGTTGGCAGGGGCTAAGGAGACCCAGTACTTC. It encodes CASSPVLAGAKETQYF.

The chain uses TRBV12-3 or TRBV12-4 and TRBJ2-3; D may be TRBD2 (5 bases). The CDR3 runs to 16 residues. V dropped 5 bases and J dropped 1 base, with 16 bases sitting between them. The CDR3, as DNA: TGTGCCAGCAGTCCCCGTAGCGCAAGAGGCACAGATACGCAGTATTTT. As protein: CASSPRSARGTDTQYF.

The rearrangement joins TRBV7-2 to TRBJ2-2; perhaps TRBD2 as D (6 bases). Germline loops: CDR1 SGHTA, CDR2 FQGNSA. V dropped 4 bases and J dropped 7 bases, with 16 bases sitting between them. The CDR3 spans 15 residues. Written as DNA, the CDR3 is TGTGCCAGCAGCTCCCTCTGGGACTCGGGCGGGGAGCTGTTTTTT. Translation: CASSSLWDSGGELFF. Full variable domain (remainder filled in from reference TRBV7-2 and TRBJ2-2): GAGVSQSPSNKVTEKGKDVELRCDPISGHTALYWYRQSLGQGLEFLIYFQGNSAPDKSGLPSDRFSAERTGGSVSTLTIQRTQQEDSAVYLCASSSLWDSGGELFFGEGSRLTVL.

The chain has TRBV7-9 and TRBJ2-7, with TRBD2 matching 10 bases. The trim removed 5 bases at V and 4 bases at J, leaving 17 bases unmatched. Germline-derived CDR1 and CDR2 are SEHNR and FQNEAQ (reference sequence). CDR3 length: 18 residues. The CDR3 coding sequence is TGTGCCAGCAGCGACAGGATCCTAGCGGGAGCAGATGTATACGAGCAGTACTTC. This translates into CASSDRILAGADVYEQYF. The full variable domain, with the rest looked up from reference TRBV7-9 and TRBJ2-7, is DTGVSQNPRHKITKRGQNVTFRCDPISEHNRLYWYRQTLGQGPEFLTYFQNEAQLEKSRLLSDRFSAERPKGSFSTLEIQRTEQGDSAMYLCASSDRILAGADVYEQYFGPGTRLTVT.

This clonotype has a handful of counts. The chain employs TRBV20-1 and TRBJ2-3, with TRBD2 matching over 7 bases. CDR1 is DFQATT, CDR2 SNEGSKA, per germline (reference sequence). Trimming took 0 bases from V and 6 from J; bases not matched to a gene: 9. The CDR3 loop spans 15 amino acids. The CDR3 DNA reads as TGCAGTGCTAGAGAGGACGGGAGGTTCACTGATACGCAGTATTTT. This codes for CSAREDGRFTDTQYF.

V and J are TRBV6-7 and TRBJ1-4; 9 bases line up with TRBD1. TRBV6-7 is an ORF, and what it does is uncertain. The CDR3 runs to 17 residues. The junction had 3 bases not matched to a gene; V was cut back by 0 bases and J by 1 base. DNA for the CDR3: TGTGCCAGCAGTTACTCGACAGGGGGGGAAACTAATGAAAAACTGTTTTTT. Its protein product is CASSYSTGGETNEKLFF.

The gene calls are TRBV29-1 and TRBJ2-2; 12 bases map to TRBD2. Per the germline V gene, CDR1 is SQVTM and CDR2 is ANQGSEA. V lost 7 bases to trimming and J lost 4 bases; unmatched junction nucleotides: 7. The CDR3 is 15 residues long. CDR3: CSASTSGSATGELFF. The CDR3 region has the DNA TGCAGCGCCTCGACTAGCGGGAGCGCCACCGGGGAGCTGTTTTTT.

This clonotype was observed a few times. The rearrangement uses TRBV7-3 and TRBJ2-5; 10 nucleotides agree with TRBD1. Germline-derived CDR1 and CDR2 are SGHTA and FQGTGA. The CDR3 consists of 13 residues. J lost 4 bases, V lost 5 bases, and 1 base had no gene match. In DNA form, the CDR3 reads TGTGCCAGCAGCGGGGACAGGGGAGAGACCCAGTACTTC. Protein product: CASSGDRGETQYF.

This clonotype was recorded many times. The rearrangement uses TRBV7-2 and TRBJ2-7; D possibly corresponds to TRBD2 (7 bases). CDR3 length equals 15 residues. Germline values: CDR1 SGHTA, CDR2 FQGNSA. Trimming took 7 bases from V and 3 from J, leaving 19 bases between them. DNA of the CDR3: TGTGCCAGCACTCCCCAGGGGAGGGAAGGCTACGAGCAGTACTTC. Translating gives CASTPQGREGYEQYF. The full variable domain, its missing parts supplied by reference TRBV7-2 and TRBJ2-7, is GAGVSQSPSNKVTEKGKDVELRCDPISGHTALYWYRQSLGQGLEFLIYFQGNSAPDKSGLPSDRFSAERTGGSVSTLTIQRTQQEDSAVYLCASTPQGREGYEQYFGPGTRLTVT.

This CDR3 is CASSLPANTGELFF. For the CDR3, the DNA is TGTGCCAGCAGTTTACCCGCGAACACCGGGGAGCTGTTTTTT. This rearrangement joins TRBV28 to TRBJ2-2, with D unclear. The CDR3 runs to 14 residues. Germline V lookup: CDR1 MDHEN, CDR2 SYDVKM. V dropped 2 bases and J dropped 0 bases, with 4 bases sitting between them.

The CDR3 bases are TGTGCCACCAGAGCCTCCAGATGGGCAGAGACCCAGTACTTC. Translated: CATRASRWAETQYF. V gene TRBV19 combines with J gene TRBJ2-5; D is uncertain. In germline, CDR1 is LNHDA, CDR2 SQIVND (reference sequence). The CDR3 is made up of 14 amino acids. V lost 10 bases to trimming and J lost 4 bases, with 19 bases between them.

V usage is TRBV7-3 and J usage is TRBJ2-7; tentatively, D is TRBD1 or TRBD2 (6 bases each). Trimming shortened V by 2 bases and J by 2 bases, and 13 bases separated the two germline ends. This CDR3 is 15 amino acids long. CDR1 SGHTA and CDR2 FQGTGA come from the germline V gene. CDR3 sequence: CASSLSRGPTYEQYF. CDR3 coding DNA: TGTGCCAGCAGCTTATCCCGGGGGCCTACCTACGAGCAGTACTTC. The full variable domain, rest sourced from reference TRBV7-3 and TRBJ2-7, is GAGVSQTPSNKVTEKGKYVELRCDPISGHTALYWYRQSLGQGPEFLIYFQGTGAADDSGLPNDRFFAVRPEGSVSTLKIQRTERGDSAVYLCASSLSRGPTYEQYFGPGTRLTVT.

This clonotype has at least ten counts. The chain recombines TRBV7-2 with TRBJ1-4, with no clear D. The CDR3 has 13 amino acids. Between the trimmed V and J ends, which lost 6 bases and 4 bases, there was a span of 9 bases. Germline CDR1 is SGHTA and CDR2 is FQGNSA. CDR3 loop: CASSSGINEKLFF. The CDR3 bases are TGTGCCAGCAGTTCGGGAATTAATGAAAAACTGTTTTTT. The full variable domain, in which reference TRBV7-2 and TRBJ1-4 provide the parts outside the CDR3, is GAGVSQSPSNKVTEKGKDVELRCDPISGHTALYWYRQSLGQGLEFLIYFQGNSAPDKSGLPSDRFSAERTGGSVSTLTIQRTQQEDSAVYLCASSSGINEKLFFGSGTQLSVL.

The rearrangement uses TRBV20-1 and TRBJ2-1; D uncertain. From germline, CDR1 is DFQATT and CDR2 SNEGSKA (reference sequence). There are 12 residues in the CDR3. The ends were cut back, 5 bases at V and 8 bases at J, with 13 bases in the middle. CDR3 in amino acids: CSAPLGIDEQFF. Written as DNA, the CDR3 is TGCAGTGCTCCGCTAGGAATCGATGAGCAGTTCTTC.

This clonotype was picked up a small number of times. The V gene is TRBV20-1, the J gene TRBJ1-6; 9 bases are shared with TRBD1. Germline-derived CDR1 and CDR2 are DFQATT and SNEGSKA (reference sequence). The CDR3 runs to 15 residues. V lost 0 bases, J lost 7 bases, and 4 bases stayed unmatched. The CDR3 sequence is CSARDPGTGNSPLHF. In DNA form, the CDR3 reads TGCAGTGCTAGAGATCCAGGGACAGGGAATTCACCCCTCCACTTT.

The chain is built from TRBV19 and TRBJ2-5, with TRBD1 identical over 9 bases. In germline, CDR1 is LNHDA, CDR2 SQIVND (reference sequence). The junction had 11 bases not matched to a gene; V was cut back by 7 bases and J by 5 bases. CDR3 length equals 15 residues. CDR3 sequence reads: CASISTGTGPETQYF. As DNA, the CDR3 is TGTGCCAGTATCTCGACCGGGACAGGGCCGGAGACCCAGTACTTC.

Notes on this clonotype: One base away lies a much larger clone, so this may be a sequencing read error. The chain combines TRBV7-2 with TRBJ2-7; tentative D call: TRBD1 (6 bases). This CDR3 is built from 15 residues. From germline, CDR1 is SGHTA and CDR2 FQGNSA. V was trimmed by 4 bases and J by 3 bases, leaving 16 bases between them. Here the CDR3 reads CASSSAGVMDYEQYF. As DNA, the CDR3 is TGTGCCAGCAGCTCCGCAGGGGTAATGGACTACGAGCAGTACTTC.

The rearrangement uses TRBV7-9 and TRBJ1-5; possibly TRBD1 for D (6 bases). The length of the CDR3 is 17 residues. The V gene lost 0 bases and the J gene lost 0 bases, with 12 bases spanning the gap. The germline CDR1 and CDR2 sequences are SEHNR and FQNEAQ (reference sequence). CDR3 sequence reads: CASSLALAGDSNQPQHF. The CDR3 region has the DNA TGTGCCAGCAGCTTAGCCTTAGCAGGGGATAGCAATCAGCCCCAGCATTTT.